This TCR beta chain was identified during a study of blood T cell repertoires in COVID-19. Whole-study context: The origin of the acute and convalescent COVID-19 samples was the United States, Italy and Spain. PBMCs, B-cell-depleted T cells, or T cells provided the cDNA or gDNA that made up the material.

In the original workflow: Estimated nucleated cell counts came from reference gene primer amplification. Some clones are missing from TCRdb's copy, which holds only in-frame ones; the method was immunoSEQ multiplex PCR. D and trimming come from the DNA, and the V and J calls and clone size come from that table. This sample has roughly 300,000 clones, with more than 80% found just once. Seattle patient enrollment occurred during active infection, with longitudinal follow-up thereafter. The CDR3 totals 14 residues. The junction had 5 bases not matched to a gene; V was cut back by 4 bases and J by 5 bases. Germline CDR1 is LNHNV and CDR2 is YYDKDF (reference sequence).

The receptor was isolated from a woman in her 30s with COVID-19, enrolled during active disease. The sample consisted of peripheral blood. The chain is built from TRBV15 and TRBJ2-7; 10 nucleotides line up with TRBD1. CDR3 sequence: CATSTRQGADEQYF. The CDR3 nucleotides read TGTGCCACCAGCACGAGACAGGGGGCCGACGAGCAGTACTTC.